This TCR beta chain appears in the sequencing data of a study of blood T cell repertoires in COVID-19. As for the study in general: PBMCs, B-cell-depleted T cells, or T cells provided the cDNA or gDNA that made up the material.

The CDR3 is 13 amino acids. Trimming shortened V by 3 bases and J by 5 bases, and 10 bases separated the two germline ends. CDR1 and CDR2 (germline): KGHSH, LQKENI. Everyone who took part was about 18 to 90 years old, and they came from 20 to 25 US areas. Self-reported history from a screening survey and questionnaire set each donor's cohort. In Cohort 3, a recovered donor had either two negative PCRs, clearance, or symptom resolution. Sequencing was performed with immunoSEQ multiplex PCR; in TCRdb, only in-frame clones are kept and a portion is missing. Of over 200,000 clones listed, 70% to 85% are singletons.

The genes are TRBV18 and TRBJ1-2, with D possibly matching TRBD1 (6 bases). The sample consisted of PBMCs or T cells enriched from blood (not recorded which). The TCR sequence derives from a man aged 40-50 years who had recovered from COVID-19. The CDR3 coding sequence is TGTGCCAGCTCACCGTTAGGGACATATGGCTACACCTTC. Its translation: CASSPLGTYGYTF.